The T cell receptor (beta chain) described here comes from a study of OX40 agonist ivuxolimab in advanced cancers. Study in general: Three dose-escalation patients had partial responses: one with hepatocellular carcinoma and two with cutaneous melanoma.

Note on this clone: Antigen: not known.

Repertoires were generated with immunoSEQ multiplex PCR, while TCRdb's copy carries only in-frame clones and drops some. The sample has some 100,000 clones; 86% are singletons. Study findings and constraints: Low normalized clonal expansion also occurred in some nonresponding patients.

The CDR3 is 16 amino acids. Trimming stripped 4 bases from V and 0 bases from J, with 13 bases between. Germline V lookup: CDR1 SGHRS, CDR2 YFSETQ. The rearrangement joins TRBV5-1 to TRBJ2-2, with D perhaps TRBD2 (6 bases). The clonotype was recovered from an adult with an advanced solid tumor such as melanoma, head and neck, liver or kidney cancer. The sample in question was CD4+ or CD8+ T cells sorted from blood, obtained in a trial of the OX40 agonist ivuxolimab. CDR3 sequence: CASSPQGGTNTGELFF. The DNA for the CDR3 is TGCGCCAGCAGCCCCCAGGGAGGCACGAACACCGGGGAGCTGTTTTTT.